This T cell receptor (beta chain) was identified in a study of response to subunit inactivated influenza vaccine. One entry per CDR3 protein results from TCRdb running MiXCR on the RT-PCR reads. Among over 400,000 distinct CDR3 sequences, 11% were seen once, and the ten largest hold about 12%. The CDR3 runs to 15 residues. V shed 4 bases and J shed 4 bases, with 13 bases lying between them. The germline V gene encodes CDR1 SNHLY and CDR2 FYNNEI. This clonotype was counted a few times. Specimen: PBMCs from blood, collected more than 35 days after vaccination. The gene calls are TRBV2 and TRBJ1-4; D not certain. The source is a man aged 50 to 59 who received an inactivated influenza vaccine. The DNA of the CDR3 is TGTGCCAGCAGTGTGAGGCCGGGAAATAATGAAAAACTGTTTTTT. Amino acid sequence: CASSVRPGNNEKLFF.